This T cell receptor beta chain was captured by sequencing in a study of T cell responses to AZD1222 COVID-19 vaccine (dated by TCRdb to the early 2020s). As for the study more broadly: AZD1222 recipients with second doses at about 4 weeks or about 12 weeks were pooled, because spike-specific TCR depth and breadth did not differ between schedules. Trial participants were enrolled by age into subgroups of 18-55, 56-69 and 70-plus years, and roughly 150, 30 and 60 TCR-sequenced participants, respectively, were included in these subgroups. A total of 230 to 250 trial participants underwent TCR sequencing, of whom nearly 210 had received two doses of AZD1222 and around 26 had received two doses of the MenACWY control vaccine.

From its cysteine to its phenylalanine, the CDR3 spans 15 amino acids. The CDR3 DNA has 45 bases and is translated from base 1. The V and J ends are trimmed by 1 base and 1 base, leaving 11 bases between them. Taken from the germline V gene (reference sequence), the CDR1 and CDR2 loops are GTSNPN and SVGIG. Points on this clone: Which antigen it targets is not known. No clone much larger than this one lies a single base away; base qualities are absent.

This specimen's time point label, per the study, means: baseline before first vaccination. The vaccinee samples were drawn from two UK trials, COV001 and COV002, one of which was a single-blind randomized controlled phase 2/3 trial testing AZD1222 (ChAdOx1 nCoV-19) in healthy adults. For TCRbeta chain sequencing, PBMC samples from trial participants were taken at day 0 and at day 28 after the second dose. The CDR3 regions of human TCRbeta chains were analyzed by immunosequencing. As for how the authors treated the data: TCRs in the repertoires were compared against a reference library of SARS-CoV-2-specific TCRs that had been generated with the MIRA antigen-specificity platform. Breadth was defined as the fraction of unique TCRs that were SARS-CoV-2-associated. Depth was defined as the fraction of total T cells that were SARS-CoV-2-associated. Using the MIRA data, each spike-specific TCR was mapped to the spike region that the TCR reacts to and placed in a CD4 or CD8 class. Log10-transformed breadth and depth values were compared by one-way ANOVA with Sidak's multiple comparisons tests. Here the immuneACCESS table is served through TCRdb, limited to in-frame sequences with V and J called. Missing clones are a known gap in these copies; in checked studies unresolved V genes cover under half, and the rest lacks a known reason. V, J and clone size are those of that table, while D and trimming were read from the DNA. The sample profile shows approximately 180,000 clones; roughly 89% of them were found once. The ten largest clonotypes hold 1.5% to 2% of the sample.

What the research found in general, with its limitations: Conclusions about previously exposed vaccinees were limited because only five to seven AZD1222 recipients were SARS-CoV-2 seropositive at baseline. Epitopes outside the regions mutated in the B.1.351 and B.1.1.7 variants were reportedly recognized by nearly half of the unique spike-specific TCRs. Vaccine-associated CD4 TCRs spanned the whole spike protein, with dominant responses in regions 160-218 and 743-854. In the small 56-69-year group, the increase in depth fell short of significance, most likely because of low power. Spike-specific TCR breadth and depth rose significantly after two AZD1222 doses compared with day 0 and with MenACWY recipients. Because no samples from the day 14 peak response were available, repertoires could be characterized only after the peak T cell response. Participants were mostly white British, with more females than males. The authors suggested clonal diversity may have been underestimated.

The rearrangement combines TRBV30 with TRBJ1-5, with an unclear D gene assignment. The TCR sequence derives from an adult in good health. The source was peripheral blood, collected on day 0 of AZD1222 vaccination. Here is the DNA: TGTGCCTGGAGTGCCGGCTCAACAAGCAATCAGCCCCAGCATTTT. Translation gives CAWSAGSTSNQPQHF. Full variable domain (CDR3 extended with the reference TRBV30 and TRBJ1-5 proteins): SQTIHQWPATLVQPVGSPLSLECTVEGTSNPNLYWYRQAAGRGLQLLFYSVGIGQISSEVPQNLSASRPQDRQFILSSKKLLLSDSGFYLCAWSAGSTSNQPQHFGDGTRLSIL.